This TCR beta chain comes out of a study of CD8 T cells in cerebrospinal fluid in Alzheimer's disease. As for the study in general: CSF T cell clonal expansion was assessed by plate-based nested PCR and droplet-based sequencing.

General study results and limits: EBV-specific TCRs in cerebrospinal fluid reportedly do not establish a causal EBV–Alzheimer's link. Versus healthy subjects, Alzheimer's patients more often had clones of at least 3%.

TCRdb re-called the 10x single-cell sequencing reads; one entry per CDR3 protein, DNA not given. The ten most abundant clones cover about 5.2% of a sample with approximately 1,400 distinct CDR3 sequences. No participant had an acute infectious disease, and all were physically fit. CDR3 size: 15 residues. CDR1 is DFQATT, CDR2 SNEGSKA, per germline (reference sequence). This clonotype is deemed large (0.1 to 1%) by its frequency. As yet, its antigen is unknown. This clonotype was sampled from a human donor with Alzheimer's disease. The chain uses TRBV20-1 and TRBJ2-3; no DNA is available, so the TRBD2 call from TCRdb remains unchecked. Sequenced input: cerebrospinal fluid. CDR3 region: CSARDSGGAEDTQYF.